This T cell receptor beta chain was captured in a study of blood T cells in healthy people across ages. The authors ran a second PCR of about 6 to 11 cycles using a sample-barcoded 5' primer and a J-beta primer mix. TCRdb redid the calling of the 5' RACE reads with MiXCR, one entry per CDR3 protein. The table has around 1,900,000 distinct CDR3 sequences, more than 35% seen once. The CDR3 contains 16 residues. The germline V gene has CDR1 SGHTA and CDR2 FQGNSA. V gave up 0 bases and J gave up 2 bases, with 14 bases separating them. The specimen sequenced was blood. This receptor was identified in a human donor in good health. The J gene is TRBJ2-7, the V gene TRBV7-2; TRBD1 might be the D (6 bases). CDR3 sequence reads: CASSLASTGLTYEQYF. The CDR3 DNA sequence: TGTGCCAGCAGCTTAGCATCCACAGGGCTCACCTACGAGCAGTACTTC.